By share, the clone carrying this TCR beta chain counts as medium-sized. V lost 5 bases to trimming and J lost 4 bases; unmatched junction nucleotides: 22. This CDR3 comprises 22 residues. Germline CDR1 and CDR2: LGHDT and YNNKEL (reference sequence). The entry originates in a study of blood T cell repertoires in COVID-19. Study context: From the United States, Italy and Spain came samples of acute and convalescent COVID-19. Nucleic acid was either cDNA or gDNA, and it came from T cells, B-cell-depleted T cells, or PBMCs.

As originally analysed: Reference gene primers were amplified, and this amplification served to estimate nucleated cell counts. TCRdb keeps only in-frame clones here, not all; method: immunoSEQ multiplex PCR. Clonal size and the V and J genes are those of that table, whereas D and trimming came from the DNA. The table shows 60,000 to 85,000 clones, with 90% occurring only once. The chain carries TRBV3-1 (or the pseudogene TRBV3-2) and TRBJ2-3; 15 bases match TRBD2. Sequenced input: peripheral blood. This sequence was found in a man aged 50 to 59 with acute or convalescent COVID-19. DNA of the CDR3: TGTGCCAGCAGCTACACATCGCCACTACGGACTAGCGGGAGGGACCTCGCAGATACGCAGTATTTT. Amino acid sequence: CASSYTSPLRTSGRDLADTQYF.